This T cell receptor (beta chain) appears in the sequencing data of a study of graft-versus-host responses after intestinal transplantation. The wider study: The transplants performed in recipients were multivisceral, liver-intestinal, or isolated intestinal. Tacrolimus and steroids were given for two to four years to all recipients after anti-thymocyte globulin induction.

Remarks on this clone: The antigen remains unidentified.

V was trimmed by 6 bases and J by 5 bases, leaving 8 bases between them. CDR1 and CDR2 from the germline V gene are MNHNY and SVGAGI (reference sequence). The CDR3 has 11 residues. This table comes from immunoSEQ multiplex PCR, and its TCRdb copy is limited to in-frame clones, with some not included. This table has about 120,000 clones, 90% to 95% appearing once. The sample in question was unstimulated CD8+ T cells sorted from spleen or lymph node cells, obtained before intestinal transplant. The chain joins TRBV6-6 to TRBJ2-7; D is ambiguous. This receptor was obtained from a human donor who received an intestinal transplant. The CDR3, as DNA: TGTGCCAGCAGCACCACCCACGAGCAGTACTTC. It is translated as CASSTTHEQYF.